One sample yielded the 31 T cell receptor beta chains listed below, sequenced in a study of pediatric ulcerative colitis. Rectal tissue came from one to two pinch biopsies taken at colonoscopy. Clones were sequenced by immunoSEQ multiplex PCR, and TCRdb holds only the in-frame ones, with some missing. The data contain 30,000 to 35,000 clones, 80% to 90% of them singletons. The sample taken for sequencing was gut tissue. These TCRs come from a boy between 10 and 17 years old with mild ulcerative colitis.

The CDR3 here is CASSAPDRGNGDTQYF. In DNA, the CDR3 is TGTGCCAGCAGTGCTCCTGACAGGGGCAACGGCGATACGCAGTATTTT. V and J are TRBV6-1 and TRBJ2-3, with TRBD1 matching over 8 bases. Germline-derived CDR1 and CDR2 are MNHNS and SASEGT. The CDR3 has 16 amino acids. Unmatched junction bases numbered 12, after V lost 4 bases and J lost 6 bases.

The J gene is TRBJ1-6, the V gene TRBV9, with D maybe TRBD1 (6 bases). The CDR3 contains 14 residues. The V end lost 3 bases, the J end lost 7 bases, and 11 bases lay between the germline ends. Germline V gives CDR1 SGDLS, CDR2 YYNGEE. The CDR3 spells CASSGWQGNSPLHF. The CDR3 nucleotides read TGTGCCAGCAGCGGATGGCAGGGGAATTCACCCCTCCACTTT. Looking up the rest from reference TRBV9 and TRBJ1-6 gives the full variable domain: DSGVTQTPKHLITATGQRVTLRCSPRSGDLSVYWYQQSLDQGLQFLIQYYNGEERAKGNILERFSAQQFPDLHSELNLSSLELGDSALYFCASSGWQGNSPLHFGNGTRLTVT.

This rearrangement joins TRBV5-8 to TRBJ1-2; D gene uncertain. The germline V and J ends were trimmed by 0 bases and 5 bases, with 2 bases remaining between them. The CDR3 extends over 11 amino acids. From germline, CDR1 is SGHTS and CDR2 YDEGEE. CDR3: CASSLDYGYTF. The CDR3 region has the DNA TGTGCCAGCAGCTTGGATTATGGCTACACCTTC.

The chain uses TRBV7-9 and TRBJ1-2; tentative D call: TRBD1 (5 bases). Germline CDR1 SEHNR, CDR2 FQNEAQ (reference sequence). This CDR3 is 13 amino acids long. Trimming shortened V by 3 bases and J by 4 bases, and 9 bases separated the two germline ends. DNA for the CDR3: TGTGCCAGCAGCTTCGGGCAGGGCTATGGCTACACCTTC. This encodes CASSFGQGYGYTF.

The V gene is TRBV19, the J gene TRBJ2-7; TRBD1 might be the D (6 bases). Trimming took 3 bases from V and 7 from J, leaving 7 bases between them. Per germline, CDR1 LNHDA and CDR2 SQIVND (reference sequence). The CDR3 is 11 amino acids. CDR3 loop: CASSIRGEQYF. Here the CDR3 DNA reads TGTGCCAGTAGTATCAGGGGAGAGCAGTACTTC. Drawing the rest from reference TRBV19 and TRBJ2-7, the complete variable domain is DGGITQSPKYLFRKEGQNVTLSCEQNLNHDAMYWYRQDPGQGLRLIYYSQIVNDFQKGDIAEGYSVSREKKESFPLTVTSAQKNPTAFYLCASSIRGEQYFGPGTRLTVT.

The chain carries TRBV6-5 and TRBJ1-4; the match to TRBD1 covers 7 bases. Germline V gene sequence: CDR1 MNHEY, CDR2 SVGAGI. The CDR3 is made up of 16 amino acids. The V segment lost 3 bases and the J segment 5 bases; nucleotides outside the gene matches: 9. The CDR3 DNA follows: TGTGCCAGCAGTTATCACCGGACAGGCGGGAATGAAAAACTGTTTTTT. Encoded protein: CASSYHRTGGNEKLFF.

V and J are TRBV30 and TRBJ1-6; no reliable D call. The CDR3 covers 13 residues. V was clipped by 2 bases and J by 7 bases, with 9 bases between them. Per the germline V gene, CDR1 is GTSNPN and CDR2 is SVGIG (reference sequence). The CDR3 region is CAWSPLNNSPLHF. The DNA for the CDR3 is TGTGCCTGGAGTCCCCTGAACAATTCACCCCTCCACTTT.

This clone was found once. The chain has TRBV10-1 and TRBJ2-7; 10 positions agree with TRBD2. Germline lookup yields CDR1 WNHNN and CDR2 SYGVQD (reference sequence). J lost 2 bases, V lost 3 bases, and 1 base had no gene match. The CDR3 has 14 residues. The CDR3 region has the DNA TGCGCCAGCAGTGAACTAGCGGGGACCTACGAGCAGTACTTC. This codes for CASSELAGTYEQYF.

The V call is TRBV7-6, the J call TRBJ1-4; D may be TRBD1 (6 bases). Deletions cut 9 bases from V and 7 bases from J, with 15 bases between. Looked up from germline, CDR1 is SGHVS and CDR2 is FNYEAQ. This CDR3 is built from 13 residues. The CDR3 sequence is CASSMGAGEKLFF. The CDR3 DNA is TGTGCCAGTTCTATGGGGGCTGGTGAAAAACTGTTTTTT.

V and J are TRBV7-2 and TRBJ2-1, with 11 positions matching TRBD2. CDR3 length: 16 amino acids. V trimming: 4 bases; J trimming: 7 bases; junction bases outside the gene matches: 9. The germline CDR1 and CDR2 sequences are SGHTA and FQGNSA. In nucleotides, the CDR3 is TGTGCCAGCAGCTCAATGACTAGCGGGGACTTTAATGAGCAGTTCTTC. Encoded protein: CASSSMTSGDFNEQFF.

The rearrangement uses TRBV19 and TRBJ1-2; D is unresolved. The V gene's germline CDR1 is LNHDA and CDR2 SQIVND (reference sequence). V lost 4 bases and J lost 2, with 17 bases in between. The CDR3 loop spans 16 amino acids. Here the CDR3 DNA reads TGTGCCAGTAGTAGCTGCCCCCCGATTGAAAACTATGGCTACACCTTC. Amino acid sequence: CASSSCPPIENYGYTF.

The chain's CDR3 is CASSRYNGGGELFF. The CDR3 DNA sequence: TGTGCCAGCAGCCGCTATAATGGAGGTGGGGAGCTGTTTTTT. J is TRBJ2-2 and V is TRBV4-2; maybe TRBD2 (5 bases). CDR1 is LGHNA, CDR2 YNFKEQ, per germline. With 4 bases removed from V and 8 bases from J, the gap between germline ends came to 14 bases. This CDR3 has 14 amino acids.

This chain uses TRBV7-3 with TRBJ1-1; 8 nucleotides match TRBD1. This CDR3 has 15 amino acids. Trimming removed 5 bases from V and 4 bases from J; junction bases left unmatched: 9. CDR1 SGHTA and CDR2 FQGTGA come from the germline V gene. The CDR3 DNA follows: TGTGCCAGCAGCAAGGGGACAGGAGCGAGCACTGAAGCTTTCTTT. This sequence encodes CASSKGTGASTEAFF.

In DNA, the CDR3 is TGTGCCAGCAGCGTAGCTGAGGGACAGTACTACGAGCAGTACTTC. Protein sequence: CASSVAEGQYYEQYF. V gene TRBV9 combines with J gene TRBJ2-7; 7 bases line up with TRBD1. This CDR3 contains 15 residues. Looked up from germline, CDR1 is SGDLS and CDR2 is YYNGEE. V dropped 0 bases and J dropped 3; count of bases not matched to a gene: 6.

The chain employs TRBV19 and TRBJ1-1; D might be TRBD1 (5 bases). This CDR3 is 15 amino acids long. V was shortened by 5 bases and J by 6 bases, with 19 bases between the two germline ends. CDR1 is LNHDA and CDR2 is SQIVND in the germline V gene (reference sequence). The CDR3 loop is CASSRRGSPSPEAFF. CDR3 coding DNA: TGTGCCAGTAGTCGCCGGGGCTCCCCATCCCCTGAAGCTTTCTTT. The full variable domain, rest sourced from reference TRBV19 and TRBJ1-1, is DGGITQSPKYLFRKEGQNVTLSCEQNLNHDAMYWYRQDPGQGLRLIYYSQIVNDFQKGDIAEGYSVSREKKESFPLTVTSAQKNPTAFYLCASSRRGSPSPEAFFGQGTRLTVV.

A few counts support this clone. The V and J genes are TRBV5-1 and TRBJ2-2; 11 nucleotides agree with TRBD2. V lost 0 bases to trimming and J lost 1 base; unmatched junction nucleotides: 2. CDR1 SGHRS and CDR2 YFSETQ come from the germline V gene. The CDR3 covers 17 residues. CDR3 bases: TGCGCCAGCAGCTTGGAAGGGACTAGCGGGAACACCGGGGAGCTGTTTTTT. It translates to CASSLEGTSGNTGELFF.

Of note for this clone: This sample includes further DNA sequences coding for the same CDR3. V and J are TRBV7-3 and TRBJ1-3; D remains ambiguous. The CDR3 contains 15 residues. CDR1 is SGHTA, CDR2 FQGTGA, per germline. V lost 2 bases and J lost 0, with 8 bases in between. Here the CDR3 DNA reads TGTGCCAGCAGCTTATCCGGGGACTCTGGAAACACCATATATTTT. Its translation is CASSLSGDSGNTIYF.

The gene calls are TRBV7-8 and TRBJ2-7; D ambiguous. Germline V gene lookup returns CDR1 SGHVS and CDR2 FQNEAQ. This CDR3 is built from 11 residues. Trimming shortened V by 5 bases and J by 4 bases, and 6 bases separated the two germline ends. The CDR3 region has the DNA TGTGCCAGCAGCCATAAATACGAGCAGTACTTC. The encoded protein is CASSHKYEQYF.

V gene TRBV4-1 combines with J gene TRBJ1-4, with a weak D call TRBD1 (5 bases). V lost 1 base and J lost 12, with 18 bases in between. This CDR3 has 15 residues. Germline V lookup: CDR1 MGHRA, CDR2 YSYEKL. In DNA form, the CDR3 reads TGCGCCAGCAGCCAAGTCGAGGGAGGGGTATCGGAACTGTTTTTT. Translating gives CASSQVEGGVSELFF.

This chain joins TRBV10-3 and TRBJ1-1; no firm D call. Trimming removed 0 bases at V and 7 bases at J, with 9 bases between. The CDR3 totals 13 residues. Germline V CDR1 and CDR2: ENHRY, SYGVKD. The CDR3 DNA reads as TGTGCCATCAGTGAGTCCGAGAGGAATGAAGCTTTCTTT. Its protein product is CAISESERNEAFF.

The genes are TRBV30 and TRBJ1-1; perhaps TRBD1 as D (6 bases). Germline CDR1 and CDR2: GTSNPN and SVGIG (reference sequence). CDR3 length: 12 residues. Trimming cost V 5 bases and J 11 bases, with 18 bases left between them. CDR3 DNA sequence: TGTGCCTGGGTCCCTGGGGGGCCGGGCGCTTTCTTT. Amino acid sequence: CAWVPGGPGAFF.

V is TRBV6-5 and J is TRBJ2-6; TRBD1 matches 11 bases. The J segment lost 4 bases and the V segment lost 4 bases, leaving 3 bases of the junction unmatched. Germline V gene lookup returns CDR1 MNHEY and CDR2 SVGAGI. The CDR3 runs to 16 residues. CDR3 coding DNA: TGTGCCAGCAGTTCGGGACAGGGGGACGGGGCCAACGTCCTGACTTTC. It translates to CASSSGQGDGANVLTF.

This chain connects TRBV15 to TRBJ1-5; 10 nucleotides match TRBD1. J lost 6 bases, V lost 1 base, and 3 bases had no gene match. The CDR3 is made up of 15 amino acids. Per the germline V gene, CDR1 is LNHNV and CDR2 is YYDKDF (reference sequence). CDR3 residues: CATSRGQGARQPQHF. CDR3 DNA sequence: TGTGCCACCAGCAGAGGACAGGGGGCCCGTCAGCCCCAGCATTTT.

V usage is TRBV7-2 and J usage is TRBJ1-2; 7 bases align to TRBD1. The CDR3 is 13 amino acids. V was clipped by 4 bases and J by 8 bases; unmatched bases: 7. Germline CDR1 SGHTA, CDR2 FQGNSA. The CDR3 loop is CASSSTGESGYTF. CDR3 bases: TGTGCCAGCAGCTCTACAGGGGAATCCGGCTACACCTTC.

The chain joins TRBV7-2 to TRBJ2-3, with TRBD2 matching 9 bases. J lost 6 bases, V lost 6 bases, and 10 bases had no gene match. Germline V gives CDR1 SGHTA, CDR2 FQGNSA. This CDR3 spans 15 amino acids. The CDR3 region is CASSRIGTSSDTQYF. CDR3 DNA sequence: TGTGCCAGCAGTCGGATCGGGACTAGCAGCGATACGCAGTATTTT.

This sequence joins TRBV19 and TRBJ1-5; TRBD1 matches at 9 bases. The length of the CDR3 is 16 residues. The germline V gene has CDR1 LNHDA and CDR2 SQIVND (reference sequence). The trim removed 3 bases at V and 6 bases at J, leaving 9 bases unmatched. The DNA of the CDR3 is TGTGCCAGTAGTATTTTTTCGACAGGGGGAAGTCAGCCCCAGCATTTT. Protein sequence: CASSIFSTGGSQPQHF.

The chain is built from TRBV21-1 and TRBJ1-2. TRBV21-1 is reported as a pseudogene. CDR3 length: 14 residues. This CDR3 is CASSKELLQRGYTF. For the CDR3, the DNA is TGTGCCAGCAGCAAAGAATTGCTGCAGAGGGGCTACACCTTC.

The chain has TRBV2 and TRBJ1-5; 7 bases are a match to TRBD1. V dropped 7 bases and J dropped 0; count of bases not matched to a gene: 6. The CDR3 is 15 amino acids. Germline assignment: CDR1 SNHLY and CDR2 FYNNEI. The CDR3, as DNA: TGTGCCAGCAAAGGGACAGACCTTAGCAATCAGCCCCAGCATTTT. Protein product: CASKGTDLSNQPQHF.

The chain couples TRBV7-2 to TRBJ1-2; a weak D match, TRBD1 (5 bases). This CDR3 is built from 16 residues. Germline CDR1 SGHTA, CDR2 FQGNSA. The V end lost 2 bases, the J end lost 4 bases, and 17 bases lay between the germline ends. The CDR3 here is CASSLTSQGGIYGYTF. CDR3 nucleotide sequence: TGTGCCAGCAGCTTAACCAGCCAGGGAGGGATCTATGGCTACACCTTC.

The chain links TRBV5-1 to TRBJ2-1; D gene uncertain. Germline loops: CDR1 SGHRS, CDR2 YFSETQ. V lost 4 bases, J lost 10 bases, and 15 bases lay in between. This CDR3 spans 13 amino acids. CDR3 nucleotide sequence: TGCGCCAGCAGCCATCCTGCTGGCAGCGAGCAGTTCTTC. Its protein product is CASSHPAGSEQFF. Combining the CDR3 with reference TRBV5-1 and TRBJ2-1 gives the whole variable domain KAGVTQTPRYLIKTRGQQVTLSCSPISGHRSVSWYQQTPGQGLQFLFEYFSETQRNKGNFPGRFSGRQFSNSRSEMNVSTLELGDSALYLCASSHPAGSEQFFGPGTRLTVL.

The chain couples TRBV5-1 to TRBJ1-2; D is unclear. The CDR3 totals 15 residues. The germline CDR1 and CDR2 sequences are SGHRS and YFSETQ. Trimming removed 5 bases at V and 2 bases at J, with 16 bases between. This CDR3 is CASRAGSLGNYGYTF. The CDR3 nucleotides are TGCGCCAGCAGGGCAGGATCTTTGGGCAACTATGGCTACACCTTC.